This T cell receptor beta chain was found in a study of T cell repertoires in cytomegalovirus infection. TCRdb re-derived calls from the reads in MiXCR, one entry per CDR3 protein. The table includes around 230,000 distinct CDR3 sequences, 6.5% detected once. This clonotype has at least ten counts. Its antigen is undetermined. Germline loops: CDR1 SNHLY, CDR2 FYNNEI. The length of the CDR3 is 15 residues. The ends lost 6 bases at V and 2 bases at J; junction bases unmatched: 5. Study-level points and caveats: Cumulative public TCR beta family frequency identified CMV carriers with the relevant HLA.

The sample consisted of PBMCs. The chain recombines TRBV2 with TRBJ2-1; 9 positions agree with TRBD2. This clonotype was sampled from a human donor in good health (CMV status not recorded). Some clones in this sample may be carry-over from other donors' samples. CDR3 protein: CASRDGLATYNEQFF. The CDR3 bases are TGTGCCAGCAGGGATGGACTAGCGACCTACAATGAGCAGTTCTTC.